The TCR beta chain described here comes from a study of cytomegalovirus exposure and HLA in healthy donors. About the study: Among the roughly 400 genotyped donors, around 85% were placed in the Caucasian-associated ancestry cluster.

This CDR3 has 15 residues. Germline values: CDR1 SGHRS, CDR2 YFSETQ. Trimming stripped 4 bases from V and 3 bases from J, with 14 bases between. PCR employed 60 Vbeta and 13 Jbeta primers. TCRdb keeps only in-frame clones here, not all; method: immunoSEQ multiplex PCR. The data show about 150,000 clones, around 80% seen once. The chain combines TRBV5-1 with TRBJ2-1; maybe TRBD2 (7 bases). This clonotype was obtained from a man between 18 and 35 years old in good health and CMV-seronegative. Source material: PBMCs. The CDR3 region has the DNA TGCGCCAGCAGCCTGGAAGGGGGGGGCTACAATGAGCAGTTCTTC. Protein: CASSLEGGGYNEQFF.